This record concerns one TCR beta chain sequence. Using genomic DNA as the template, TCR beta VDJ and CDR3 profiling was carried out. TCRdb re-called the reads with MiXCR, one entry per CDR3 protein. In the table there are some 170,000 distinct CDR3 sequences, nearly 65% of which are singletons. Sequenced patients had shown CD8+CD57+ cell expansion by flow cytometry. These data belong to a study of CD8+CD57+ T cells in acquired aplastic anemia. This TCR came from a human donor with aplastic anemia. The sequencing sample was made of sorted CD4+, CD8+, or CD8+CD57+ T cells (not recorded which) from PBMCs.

This chain's CDR3 is CASSQGVIGIQYF. CDR3 coding DNA: TGTGCCAGCAGCCAAGGTGTCATTGGCATTCAGTACTTC. The chain couples TRBV14 to TRBJ2-4, with D hard to call. The CDR3 is made up of 13 amino acids. The V gene lost 1 base and the J gene lost 9 bases, with 10 bases spanning the gap. CDR1 SGHDN and CDR2 FVKESK come from the germline V gene.